This T cell receptor (beta chain) was identified in a study of cytomegalovirus exposure and HLA in healthy donors. Study information: In terms of ancestry, the Caucasian-associated cluster contained roughly four fifths of the approximately 400 genotyped donors.

Regarding the study as a whole: In a later analysis, TCR association rates varied by HLA locus: DRB1 most, HLA-C fewest. Beyond CMV serostatus, there was no information to go on about immune exposure.

The PCR used 60 Vbeta and 13 Jbeta primers. Here immunoSEQ multiplex PCR was the method, and the copy in TCRdb shows in-frame clones only, minus some. The sample holds over 100,000 clones; roughly 80% are singletons and the top ten take roughly 1.7%. Trimming left V 3 bases short and J 8 bases short, with 17 bases between. CDR1 and CDR2 (germline): LNHNV, YYDKDF (reference sequence). This CDR3 is built from 15 residues. Turning to this clone: Its antigen is as yet unknown.

The rearrangement joins TRBV15 to TRBJ2-1; TRBD2 is a possible D gene (6 bases). The sequence was collected from a woman in her 40s in good health and CMV-seronegative. Input material: PBMCs. DNA for the CDR3: TGTGCCACCAGCAGTCGAACTAGCCTATACTATGAGCAGTTCTTC. Residues: CATSSRTSLYYEQFF.